These 18 T cell receptor beta chains originate from one sample sequenced in a study of cytomegalovirus exposure and HLA in healthy donors. PCR was performed using 60 Vbeta and 13 Jbeta primers. This table comes from immunoSEQ multiplex PCR, and its TCRdb copy is limited to in-frame clones, with some not included. This table holds 75,000 to 85,000 clones. The sequenced sample consisted of PBMCs. The receptors derive from a man aged 45 to 65 in good health and CMV-seronegative.

The chain couples TRBV10-3 to TRBJ2-1; 9 bases line up with TRBD2. Germline V lookup: CDR1 ENHRY, CDR2 SYGVKD. V trimming: 3 bases; J trimming: 4 bases; junction bases outside the gene matches: 7. The CDR3 contains 16 residues. This CDR3 is CAISDTSGPSYNEQFF. CDR3 DNA: TGTGCCATCAGTGACACTAGCGGGCCCTCTTACAATGAGCAGTTCTTC.

The chain is built from TRBV5-1 and TRBJ2-2; tentative D call: TRBD1 (6 bases). This CDR3 is 15 amino acids long. Germline V gives CDR1 SGHRS, CDR2 YFSETQ. V gave up 4 bases and J gave up 1 base, with 11 bases separating them. The CDR3 loop reads CASSPGQLNTGELFF. CDR3 bases: TGCGCCAGCAGCCCTGGACAGTTGAACACCGGGGAGCTGTTTTTT.

The rearrangement uses TRBV15 and TRBJ1-1, with D possibly TRBD1 on 6 matching bases. The CDR3 contains 17 residues. The germline V gene has CDR1 LNHNV and CDR2 YYDKDF (reference sequence). Trimming pared 2 bases from V and 1 base from J, leaving 17 bases between. The CDR3 DNA reads as TGTGCCACCAGCAGACCAAAAGGGGGATTGAGGAACACTGAAGCTTTCTTT. Encoded protein: CATSRPKGGLRNTEAFF.

The chain recombines TRBV6-5 with TRBJ2-7; a possible D gene is TRBD1 (6 bases). Trimming removed 0 bases from V and 2 bases from J, with 8 bases in between. The CDR3 length is 14 residues. Germline CDR1 is MNHEY and CDR2 is SVGAGI. The CDR3 region is CASSYSTGTYEQYF. The CDR3 nucleotides read TGTGCCAGCAGTTACTCAACAGGGACCTACGAGCAGTACTTC.

V and J are TRBV27 and TRBJ2-1; 7 nucleotides match TRBD2. CDR3 length: 17 amino acids. Trimming cost V 6 bases and J 2 bases; bases outside gene matches: 13. Germline V gene lookup returns CDR1 MNHEY and CDR2 SMNVEV (reference sequence). The CDR3 region is CASRSAGTKGTYNEQFF. CDR3 DNA: TGTGCCAGCAGATCGGCCGGGACTAAGGGAACCTACAATGAGCAGTTCTTC.

The V and J genes are TRBV11-2 and TRBJ1-6; D not certain. With 4 bases removed from V and 10 bases from J, the gap between germline ends came to 8 bases. From germline, CDR1 is SGHAT and CDR2 FQNNGV. This CDR3 has 12 residues. The CDR3 sequence is CASSSLFSPLHF. The CDR3, as DNA: TGTGCCAGCAGCTCCCTATTCTCACCCCTCCACTTT.

This chain joins TRBV7-3 and TRBJ2-3; D possibly corresponds to TRBD2 (6 bases). The CDR3 is 13 amino acids. With 6 bases removed from V and 3 bases from J, the gap between germline ends came to 10 bases. Germline V gene lookup returns CDR1 SGHTA and CDR2 FQGTGA. CDR3 loop: CASSRDWTDTQYF. DNA for the CDR3: TGTGCCAGCAGTCGGGACTGGACAGATACGCAGTATTTT.

For the CDR3, the DNA is TGCGCCAGCAGCCCCCACGGGGTAAGCTCCTACGAGCAGTACTTC. This codes for CASSPHGVSSYEQYF. The chain carries TRBV4-1 and TRBJ2-7, with a tentative D call TRBD2 (5 bases). The V gene's germline CDR1 is MGHRA and CDR2 YSYEKL. CDR3 size: 15 residues. V lost 4 bases, J lost 0 bases, and 13 bases lay in between.

The chain couples TRBV6-5 to TRBJ2-5; D is perhaps TRBD1 (6 bases). Trimming pared 6 bases from V and 11 bases from J, leaving 16 bases between. There are 12 residues in the CDR3. The germline V gene has CDR1 MNHEY and CDR2 SVGAGI. CDR3 sequence (DNA): TGTGCCAGCAGCTCCGGGACACTTGAGCAGTACTTC. It translates to CASSSGTLEQYF.

The chain has TRBV4-2 and TRBJ1-1; D uncertain. This CDR3 region has 14 residues. Germline V gene data show CDR1 as LGHNA and CDR2 as YNFKEQ. The V gene lost 3 bases and the J gene lost 2 bases, with 10 bases spanning the gap. The CDR3 region is CASSHADSNTEAFF. The CDR3, as DNA: TGTGCCAGCAGCCACGCCGACTCAAACACTGAAGCTTTCTTT.

Comment on this clone: One end of the junction varies from germline; a read error may be responsible. The chain has TRBV7-7 and TRBJ2-5; tentative D call: TRBD1 (5 bases). Germline loops: CDR1 SSHAT, CDR2 FNYEAQ (reference sequence). CDR3 length: 13 residues. CDR3 in DNA: TGTGCTAGCAGCTTAGGGGCCCAAGAGACCCAGTACTTC. This sequence encodes CASSLGAQETQYF.

On this clone: Sequence at one end of the junction differs from germline and may be a read error. The genes are TRBV7-7 and TRBJ2-1; a weak D match, TRBD1 (5 bases). Germline CDR1 is SSHAT and CDR2 is FNYEAQ (reference sequence). The CDR3 runs 13 residues. The CDR3 here is CASSLQTVSEQFF. The CDR3 DNA sequence: TGTGCTAGCAGCTTACAGACAGTATCTGAGCAGTTCTTC.

The chain carries TRBV27 and TRBJ1-1; D unclear. V gave up 1 base and J gave up 2 bases, with 8 bases separating them. The CDR3 consists of 14 residues. CDR1 MNHEY and CDR2 SMNVEV come from the germline V gene (reference sequence). The CDR3 loop is CASSLYGPNTEAFF. The DNA for the CDR3 is TGTGCCAGCAGTTTATACGGTCCAAACACTGAAGCTTTCTTT.

V usage is TRBV2 and J usage is TRBJ1-5, with D possibly TRBD1 on 6 matching bases. The CDR3 sequence is 14 residues long. V shed 8 bases and J shed 0 bases, with 11 bases lying between them. Germline values: CDR1 SNHLY, CDR2 FYNNEI. CDR3 DNA sequence: TGTGCCAGCCGAGGGGACATTAGCAATCAGCCCCAGCATTTT. This translates into CASRGDISNQPQHF.

V is TRBV18 and J is TRBJ2-7, with 9 bases aligning to TRBD1. V dropped 2 bases and J dropped 7; count of bases not matched to a gene: 6. Germline lookup yields CDR1 KGHSH and CDR2 LQKENI. CDR3 length equals 14 residues. This CDR3 is CASSPYATGGEQYF. In DNA, the CDR3 is TGTGCCAGCTCACCATACGCGACAGGGGGAGAGCAGTACTTC. Looking up the rest from reference TRBV18 and TRBJ2-7 gives the full variable domain: NAGVMQNPRHLVRRRGQEARLRCSPMKGHSHVYWYRQLPEEGLKFMVYLQKENIIDESGMPKERFSAEFPKEGPSILRIQQVVRGDSAAYFCASSPYATGGEQYFGPGTRLTVT.

The chain employs TRBV2 and TRBJ1-2, with TRBD1 as a possible D gene (5 bases). CDR3 length equals 11 residues. Trimming left V 6 bases short and J 7 bases short, with 9 bases between. Per the germline V gene, CDR1 is SNHLY and CDR2 is FYNNEI. CDR3 amino acids: CASRGEGGYTF. The CDR3 region has the DNA TGTGCCAGCAGGGGGGAGGGTGGCTACACCTTC.

CDR3: CASSQDPGGGEQFF. CDR3 DNA: TGTGCCAGCAGCCAAGATCCAGGGGGAGGTGAGCAGTTCTTC. This chain connects TRBV4-2 to TRBJ2-1, with D perhaps matching TRBD1 (7 bases). The V gene lost 0 bases and the J gene lost 9 bases, with 12 bases spanning the gap. There are 14 residues in the CDR3. Germline V CDR1 and CDR2: LGHNA, YNFKEQ.

The CDR3 region has the DNA TGTGCCAGCTCACGGCTTCTCGGGGGACAGGTTAGCTCTGGGGCCAACGTCCTGACTTTC. Protein: CASSRLLGGQVSSGANVLTF. V and J are TRBV18 and TRBJ2-6, with 8 bases fitting TRBD1. Looked up from germline, CDR1 is KGHSH and CDR2 is LQKENI. The CDR3 has 20 amino acids. V trimming: 4 bases; J trimming: 0 bases; junction bases outside the gene matches: 14. Full variable domain (remainder filled in from reference TRBV18 and TRBJ2-6): NAGVMQNPRHLVRRRGQEARLRCSPMKGHSHVYWYRQLPEEGLKFMVYLQKENIIDESGMPKERFSAEFPKEGPSILRIQQVVRGDSAAYFCASSRLLGGQVSSGANVLTFGAGSRLTVL.